This record covers a single T cell receptor beta chain. The CDR3 covers 14 residues. From germline, CDR1 is SGHTA and CDR2 FQGNSA. V was pared by 1 base and J by 2 bases, with 8 bases between. This entry is derived from a study of blood T cell repertoires in COVID-19. Overall study: Collection of acute and convalescent COVID-19 samples took place in the United States, Italy and Spain.

Sequencing was performed with immunoSEQ multiplex PCR; in TCRdb, only in-frame clones are kept and a portion is missing. The sample holds 71,000 or so clones; 86% are singletons and the top ten take about a sixth. The chain joins TRBV7-2 to TRBJ1-1; no reliable D call. Input material: peripheral blood. The TCR sequence derives from a man older than 75 in a cohort sampled during active COVID-19. CDR3 amino acids: CASSLVGGNTEAFF. The CDR3 nucleotides are TGTGCCAGCAGCTTAGTCGGCGGAAACACTGAAGCTTTCTTT.